Listed here are 25 T cell receptor beta chains from one sample, sequenced in a study of neoadjuvant anti-PD-1 for oral cavity cancer. Generated by immunoSEQ multiplex PCR, the TCRdb table keeps only in-frame clones and is missing some. The repertoire holds 60,000 to 75,000 clones, with approximately 82% as singletons. The starting material was PBMCs, obtained before nivolumab (anti-PD-1) treatment. The receptors were gathered from a person between 35 and 79 years old with oral cavity squamous cell carcinoma.

The genes are TRBV27 and TRBJ1-4, with 7 bases matching TRBD1. CDR1 and CDR2 (germline): MNHEY, SMNVEV (reference sequence). V lost 7 bases, J lost 7 bases, and 6 bases stayed unmatched. The CDR3 is 13 amino acids. CDR3 DNA: TGTGCCAGCACAAGACAGGGATCTGAAAAACTGTTTTTT. Translation: CASTRQGSEKLFF. The whole variable domain, remainder taken from reference TRBV27 and TRBJ1-4, is EAQVTQNPRYLITVTGKKLTVTCSQNMNHEYMSWYRQDPGLGLRQIYYSMNVEVTDKGDVPEGYKVSRKEKRNFPLILESPSPNQTSLYFCASTRQGSEKLFFGSGTQLSVL.

CDR3 residues: CASSGSGWGEAFF. CDR3 nucleotide sequence: TGTGCCAGCAGTGGGTCAGGGTGGGGTGAAGCTTTCTTT. This sequence joins TRBV2 and TRBJ1-1; the D gene is possibly TRBD1 (5 bases). The CDR3 is 13 amino acids. Germline V CDR1 and CDR2: SNHLY, FYNNEI. Trimming stripped 4 bases from V and 7 bases from J, with 13 bases between.

The genes are TRBV28 and TRBJ2-3, with D possibly being TRBD1 (6 bases). The germline V and J ends were trimmed by 5 bases and 3 bases, with 24 bases remaining between them. The CDR3 has 18 residues. Germline assignment: CDR1 MDHEN and CDR2 SYDVKM. This CDR3 reads CASSPDTQGKGLTDTQYF. CDR3 nucleotides: TGTGCCAGCAGTCCAGATACACAGGGAAAAGGGTTGACAGATACGCAGTATTTT.

The count of this clone is one. This chain connects TRBV11-2 to TRBJ2-7; 9 bases map to TRBD1. Unmatched junction bases numbered 9, after V lost 5 bases and J lost 4 bases. The length of the CDR3 is 15 residues. CDR1 SGHAT and CDR2 FQNNGV come from the germline V gene. In DNA, the CDR3 is TGTGCCAGCAGCCACGTGGGACAGGGCGGGTACGAGCAGTACTTC. Protein: CASSHVGQGGYEQYF.

The V gene is TRBV27, the J gene TRBJ1-2; 9 positions match TRBD1. V was clipped by 4 bases and J by 0 bases; unmatched bases: 9. Germline-derived CDR1 and CDR2 are MNHEY and SMNVEV (reference sequence). This CDR3 is built from 17 residues. Here the CDR3 DNA reads TGTGCCAGCAGTTCTGGGACAGGGCGAGGGTCTAACTATGGCTACACCTTC. Protein: CASSSGTGRGSNYGYTF.

V gene TRBV9 combines with J gene TRBJ1-3; the D is unclear. CDR1 is SGDLS and CDR2 is YYNGEE in the germline V gene. Trimming stripped 0 bases from V and 2 bases from J, with 12 bases between. The length of the CDR3 is 16 residues. The CDR3 nucleotides are TGTGCCAGCAGCGTAGAGTGGGCAGCAGCTGGAAACACCATATATTTT. Its translation: CASSVEWAAAGNTIYF.

The J gene is TRBJ2-4, the V gene TRBV11-2, with D unclear. Germline V CDR1 and CDR2: SGHAT, FQNNGV. Trimming took 1 base from V and 9 from J, leaving 7 bases between them. CDR3 length: 12 amino acids. CDR3 sequence (DNA): TGTGCCAGCAGCTTAGGCCCCATCATTCAGTACTTC. Translating it yields CASSLGPIIQYF. Using reference TRBV11-2 and TRBJ2-4 for the parts outside the CDR3, the full variable domain is EAGVAQSPRYKIIEKRQSVAFWCNPISGHATLYWYQQILGQGPKLLIQFQNNGVVDDSQLPKDRFSAERLKGVDSTLKIQPAKLEDSAVYLCASSLGPIIQYFGAGTRLSVL.

This clone occurred a few times. The genes are TRBV5-1 and TRBJ1-5; D call uncertain. The CDR3 is 14 residues long. Per germline, CDR1 SGHRS and CDR2 YFSETQ. Between the trimmed V and J ends, which lost 4 bases and 1 base, there was a span of 9 bases. The DNA of the CDR3 is TGCGCCAGCAGCCAGGACGGGAGCAATCAGCCCCAGCATTTT. It translates to CASSQDGSNQPQHF.

The V and J genes are TRBV29-1 and TRBJ2-1; TRBD1 is a possible D gene (6 bases). V was shortened by 4 bases and J by 4 bases, with 11 bases between the two germline ends. CDR1 is SQVTM, CDR2 ANQGSEA, per germline. CDR3 length equals 13 residues. The CDR3 loop is CSVGDKKYNEQFF. CDR3 DNA: TGCAGCGTTGGGGACAAGAAGTACAATGAGCAGTTCTTC.

The rearrangement uses TRBV7-8 and TRBJ1-1, with 7 bases that match TRBD1. CDR1 SGHVS and CDR2 FQNEAQ come from the germline V gene. The CDR3 covers 16 residues. V gave up 1 base and J gave up 1 base; unmatched junction bases: 6. CDR3 in DNA: TGTGCCAGCAGCTTAGGAGTGGCAGGGGGGAACACTGAAGCTTTCTTT. Protein product: CASSLGVAGGNTEAFF.

The rearrangement uses TRBV6-6 and TRBJ1-3; D gene unclear. The CDR3 is made up of 15 amino acids. The V gene lost 5 bases and the J gene lost 4 bases, with 15 bases spanning the gap. Germline assignment: CDR1 MNHNY and CDR2 SVGAGI (reference sequence). The chain's CDR3 is CASSPQEGSGNTIYF. The CDR3 DNA is TGTGCCAGCAGTCCACAAGAGGGCAGCGGAAACACCATATATTTT.

This clone occurred once. In DNA, the CDR3 is TGTGCCAGCAGCGCTACTAGCGGGGGGGTGGAGCAGTACTTC. This translates into CASSATSGGVEQYF. V gene TRBV11-2 combines with J gene TRBJ2-7, with 13 bases lining up with TRBD2. The J segment lost 7 bases and the V segment lost 5 bases, leaving 5 bases of the junction unmatched. CDR3 length: 14 residues. CDR1 and CDR2 (germline): SGHAT, FQNNGV.

In nucleotides, the CDR3 is TGTGCCAGCAGTACCGGGGGGTCGGGCAATACGCAGTATTTT. Protein product: CASSTGGSGNTQYF. The chain recombines TRBV5-4 with TRBJ2-3, with 7 bases fitting TRBD2. CDR1 is SGHNT, CDR2 YYREEE, per germline (reference sequence). With 5 bases clipped from V and 7 bases from J, the junction kept 10 bases outside the gene matches. CDR3 length: 14 residues. Full variable domain (rest looked up from reference TRBV5-4 and TRBJ2-3): ETGVTQSPTHLIKTRGQQVTLRCSSQSGHNTVSWYQQALGQGPQFIFQYYREEENGRGNFPPRFSGLQFPNYSSELNVNALELDDSALYLCASSTGGSGNTQYFGPGTRLTVL.

The chain uses TRBV30 and TRBJ1-5, with D hard to call. V lost 0 bases and J 0 bases, leaving 9 bases between the germline ends. The length of the CDR3 is 15 residues. The germline V gene encodes CDR1 GTSNPN and CDR2 SVGIG (reference sequence). In DNA, the CDR3 is TGTGCCTGGAGTGTCTCGGCACTTAGCAATCAGCCCCAGCATTTT. Translating gives CAWSVSALSNQPQHF.

The genes are TRBV15 and TRBJ2-1; tentatively, D is TRBD1 (5 bases). Per germline, CDR1 LNHNV and CDR2 YYDKDF (reference sequence). The germline V and J ends were trimmed by 1 base and 10 bases, with 11 bases remaining between them. This CDR3 has 13 amino acids. The chain's CDR3 is CATSRVTGAEQFF. Here the CDR3 DNA reads TGTGCCACCAGCAGAGTAACAGGAGCGGAGCAGTTCTTC.

This chain links TRBV5-1 with TRBJ2-2; 7 bases align to TRBD1. Germline V gene sequence: CDR1 SGHRS, CDR2 YFSETQ. The trim removed 4 bases at V and 5 bases at J, leaving 2 bases unmatched. CDR3 size: 13 residues. Here the CDR3 reads CASSEQGTGELFF. CDR3 nucleotides: TGCGCCAGCAGCGAACAGGGGACCGGGGAGCTGTTTTTT.

The V gene is TRBV5-5, the J gene TRBJ1-5; a possible D gene is TRBD1 (6 bases). Trimming pared 0 bases from V and 6 bases from J, leaving 10 bases between. The CDR3 sequence is 14 residues long. CDR1 is SGHKS and CDR2 is YYEKEE in the germline V gene (reference sequence). CDR3: CASSLEQGSQPQHF. The CDR3 DNA is TGTGCCAGCAGCTTGGAACAGGGAAGTCAGCCCCAGCATTTT.

This rearrangement joins TRBV19 to TRBJ1-1; D is unresolved. The CDR3 runs to 14 residues. The germline V and J ends were trimmed by 0 bases and 5 bases, with 10 bases remaining between them. Looked up from germline, CDR1 is LNHDA and CDR2 is SQIVND (reference sequence). The CDR3 DNA is TGTGCCAGTAGTATAGATCGAGAGTTGACTGAAGCTTTCTTT. Residues: CASSIDRELTEAFF.

The chain uses TRBV5-1 and TRBJ1-2, with TRBD1 matching over 9 bases. Trimming removed 7 bases from V and 8 bases from J; junction bases left unmatched: 12. Germline V lookup: CDR1 SGHRS, CDR2 YFSETQ. The CDR3 runs 14 residues. Here the CDR3 reads CASRRPGQGKGYTF. CDR3 DNA sequence: TGCGCCAGCCGACGACCGGGACAGGGAAAAGGCTACACCTTC.

V is TRBV4-1 and J is TRBJ1-2; no reliable D call. This CDR3 is 15 amino acids long. Germline loops: CDR1 MGHRA, CDR2 YSYEKL. V was pared by 4 bases and J by 6 bases, with 18 bases between. CDR3 amino acids: CASSLQMQVENGYTF. CDR3 DNA: TGCGCCAGCAGCCTCCAGATGCAGGTCGAAAATGGCTACACCTTC.

This clone was observed a single time. V is TRBV6-1 and J is TRBJ1-5, with D tentatively TRBD1 (6 bases). Trimming pared 3 bases from V and 2 bases from J, leaving 11 bases between. The CDR3 is 15 amino acids. CDR1 MNHNS and CDR2 SASEGT come from the germline V gene. The CDR3, as DNA: TGTGCCAGCAGTGACCTCAGGGGTGGCAATCAGCCCCAGCATTTT. It specifies CASSDLRGGNQPQHF.

This clone was detected only a few times. V and J are TRBV6-5 and TRBJ2-3; TRBD1 is a possible D gene (6 bases). V lost 5 bases and J 7 bases, leaving 13 bases between the germline ends. Germline V gene sequence: CDR1 MNHEY, CDR2 SVGAGI. This CDR3 has 13 residues. The CDR3 DNA is TGTGCCAGCAGTGGTCCAGGGGAATATACGCAGTATTTT. It yields the protein CASSGPGEYTQYF.

The V gene is TRBV27, the J gene TRBJ2-6; no clear D. The germline V gene encodes CDR1 MNHEY and CDR2 SMNVEV (reference sequence). The CDR3 has 15 amino acids. Trimming left V 3 bases short and J 2 bases short, with 8 bases between. CDR3 in amino acids: CASSLNPPGANVLTF. Written as DNA, the CDR3 is TGTGCCAGCAGTTTGAACCCACCTGGGGCCAACGTCCTGACTTTC.

The J gene is TRBJ2-1, the V gene TRBV25-1; 7 bases fit TRBD2. The CDR3 runs 16 residues. Per the germline V gene, CDR1 is MGHDK and CDR2 is SYGVNS. The J segment lost 7 bases and the V segment lost 1 base, leaving 10 bases of the junction unmatched. The CDR3 DNA reads TGTGCCAGCAGTGAATGGGGGGGAGGGGTCTTAAATGAGCAGTTCTTC. Protein: CASSEWGGGVLNEQFF.

The chain joins TRBV27 to TRBJ2-7, with a tentative D call TRBD1 (6 bases). The germline V gene has CDR1 MNHEY and CDR2 SMNVEV (reference sequence). Trimming removed 6 bases at V and 1 base at J, with 19 bases between. This CDR3 comprises 16 residues. CDR3 loop: CASSLETRGSSYEQYF. The CDR3 bases are TGTGCCAGCAGCCTAGAAACCAGGGGTAGTTCCTACGAGCAGTACTTC.